The clone carrying this T cell receptor beta chain was detected only once. Between the trimmed V and J ends, which lost 3 bases and 3 bases, there was a span of 9 bases. The CDR3 totals 14 residues. Germline lookup yields CDR1 SGHTA and CDR2 FQGNSA. This specimen comes from a study of OX40 agonist ivuxolimab in advanced cancers. The wider study: The study reported partial responses in three patients: one hepatocellular carcinoma, two cutaneous melanoma.

The data were produced by immunoSEQ multiplex PCR, yet TCRdb's version contains in-frame clones alone and is incomplete. The data hold about 54,000 clones, with approximately 89% observed a single time. This chain links TRBV7-2 with TRBJ2-4; D ambiguous. The clonotype comes from an adult with an advanced solid tumor such as melanoma, head and neck, liver or kidney cancer. The sequencing here drew on CD4+ or CD8+ T cells sorted from blood, taken in a trial of the OX40 agonist ivuxolimab. CDR3 sequence (DNA): TGTGCCAGCAGCTTTCAGAAGGGCAAAAACATTCAGTACTTC. Its protein product is CASSFQKGKNIQYF.